This TCR beta chain was obtained from a study of tumor-infiltrating lymphocytes in localized non-small cell lung cancer. The assay was immunoSEQ multiplex PCR, and TCRdb's table has in-frame clones only and misses some. Of 17,000 or so clones listed, more than 60% are singletons. Study-level results: Technical variation could not be separated from intratumor heterogeneity here. Tumor T-cell fraction from TCR sequencing was not associated with recurrence-free survival (p = 0.61). Available tissue quantity limited TCR sequencing to a patient subset.

Concerning this clone itself: The antigen remains undetermined.

The specimen was lung tumor tissue. This TCR was sampled from a human donor with non-small cell lung cancer.

The CDR3 sequence is CASSAGSSNQPQHF. The DNA for the CDR3 is TGTGCCAGCAGTGCAGGGAGTAGTAATCAGCCCCAGCATTTT. V is TRBV6-6 and J is TRBJ1-5; TRBD1 is a possible D gene (5 bases). The ends were cut back, 5 bases at V and 4 bases at J, with 12 bases in the middle. Germline CDR1 MNHNY, CDR2 SVGAGI (reference sequence). The CDR3 has 14 residues.